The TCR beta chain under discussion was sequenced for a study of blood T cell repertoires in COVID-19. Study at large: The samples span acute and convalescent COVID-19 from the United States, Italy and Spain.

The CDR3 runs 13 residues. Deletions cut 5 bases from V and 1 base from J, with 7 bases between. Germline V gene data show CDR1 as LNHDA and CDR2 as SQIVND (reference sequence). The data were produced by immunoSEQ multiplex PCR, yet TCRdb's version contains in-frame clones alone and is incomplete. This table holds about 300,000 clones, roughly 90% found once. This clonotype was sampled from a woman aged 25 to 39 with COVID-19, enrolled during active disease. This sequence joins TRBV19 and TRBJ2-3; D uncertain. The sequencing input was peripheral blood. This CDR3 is CASSFLGTDTQYF. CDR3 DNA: TGTGCCAGTAGTTTCCTCGGCACAGATACGCAGTATTTT.